This TCR beta chain was recorded in a study of T cell changes during pregnancy in multiple sclerosis. The protocol was immunoSEQ multiplex PCR, while the TCRdb copy is restricted to in-frame clones and leaves out a portion. The sample shows about 31,000 clones, 87% of them seen only once. The CDR3 sequence is 14 residues long. Germline V CDR1 and CDR2: SGHNT, YYREEE (reference sequence). Trimming left V 0 bases short and J 3 bases short, with 10 bases between. The receptor was isolated from a female donor with multiple sclerosis, enrolled in a pregnancy study. The sample was CD8+ T cells from peripheral blood mononuclear cells, taken in the first trimester of pregnancy. The J gene is TRBJ2-7, the V gene TRBV5-4, with D possibly being TRBD2 (5 bases). CDR3 in DNA: TGTGCCAGCAGCTTGGCCACTAGTGGCTACGAGCAGTACTTC. As protein: CASSLATSGYEQYF.